This T cell receptor beta chain was captured in a study of shared clonotypes between healthy human individuals. Study conclusions and caveats: The authors sampled blood alone, and tissue repertoires likely differ. Among donors, sharing of clonotypes was expected to be affected by sequencing depth. Generally, naive subsets (rather than memory subsets) showed larger estimated richness.

A note on this clone: No antigen is known for it. The junction departs from germline at one end; a sequencing error may be responsible.

Germline lookup yields CDR1 MDHEN and CDR2 SYDVKM. The CDR3 is 15 amino acids. TCRdb's table, derived via immunoSEQ multiplex PCR, lists solely in-frame clones and lacks some. The top ten hold around 0.097% of the sample, which has approximately 590,000 clones, roughly 95% seen once. Selected positively for CCR7 and CD45RO-negative, naive CD8 cells excluded terminally differentiated effector memory CD45RA+ cells. The TCR was taken from a young woman in good health. The sequencing sample was made of naive CD8+ T cells sorted from blood. The chain couples TRBV28 to TRBJ1-2; 7 bases line up with TRBD1. The DNA for the CDR3 is TGTGTCAGCAGGAGAACAGGGGCCGCCTACTATGGCTACACCTTC. This gives the protein CVSRRTGAAYYGYTF.